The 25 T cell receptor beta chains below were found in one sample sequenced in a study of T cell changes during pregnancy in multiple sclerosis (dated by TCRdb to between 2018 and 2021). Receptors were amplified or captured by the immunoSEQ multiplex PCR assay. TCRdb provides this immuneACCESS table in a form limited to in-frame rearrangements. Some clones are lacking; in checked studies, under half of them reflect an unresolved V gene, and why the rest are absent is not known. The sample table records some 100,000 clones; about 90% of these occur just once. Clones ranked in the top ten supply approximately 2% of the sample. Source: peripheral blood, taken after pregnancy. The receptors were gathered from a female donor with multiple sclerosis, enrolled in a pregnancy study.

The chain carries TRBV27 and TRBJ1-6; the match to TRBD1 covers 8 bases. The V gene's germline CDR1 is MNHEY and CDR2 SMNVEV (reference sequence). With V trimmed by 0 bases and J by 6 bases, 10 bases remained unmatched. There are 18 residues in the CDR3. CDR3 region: CASSLSLGRGRINSPLHF. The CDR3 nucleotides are TGTGCCAGCAGTTTATCTCTCGGCAGGGGGCGTATTAATTCACCCCTCCACTTT.

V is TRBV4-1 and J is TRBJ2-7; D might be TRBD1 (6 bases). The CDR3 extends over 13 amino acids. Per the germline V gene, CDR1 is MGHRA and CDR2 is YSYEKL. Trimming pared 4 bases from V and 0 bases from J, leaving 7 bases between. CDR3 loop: CASSPDSSYEQYF. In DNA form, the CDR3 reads TGCGCCAGCAGCCCGGACAGCTCCTACGAGCAGTACTTC.

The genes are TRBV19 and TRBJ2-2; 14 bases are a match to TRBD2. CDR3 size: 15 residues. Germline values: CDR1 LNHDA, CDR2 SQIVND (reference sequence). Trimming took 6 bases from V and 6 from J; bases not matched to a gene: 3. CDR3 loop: CASRGLAGDSGELFF. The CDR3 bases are TGTGCCAGTAGGGGACTAGCGGGGGATTCCGGGGAGCTGTTTTTT. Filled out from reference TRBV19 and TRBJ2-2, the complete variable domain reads DGGITQSPKYLFRKEGQNVTLSCEQNLNHDAMYWYRQDPGQGLRLIYYSQIVNDFQKGDIAEGYSVSREKKESFPLTVTSAQKNPTAFYLCASRGLAGDSGELFFGEGSRLTVL.

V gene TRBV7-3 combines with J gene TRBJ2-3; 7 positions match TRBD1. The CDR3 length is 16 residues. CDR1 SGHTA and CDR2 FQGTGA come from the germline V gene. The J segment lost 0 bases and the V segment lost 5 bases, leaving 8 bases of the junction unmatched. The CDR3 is CASSVEQGRSTDTQYF. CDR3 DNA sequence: TGTGCCAGCAGCGTAGAACAGGGGCGCAGCACAGATACGCAGTATTTT.

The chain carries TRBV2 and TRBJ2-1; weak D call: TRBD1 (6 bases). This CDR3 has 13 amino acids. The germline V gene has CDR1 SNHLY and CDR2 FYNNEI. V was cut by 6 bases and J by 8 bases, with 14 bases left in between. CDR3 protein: CASSRGSIYEQFF. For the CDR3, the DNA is TGTGCCAGCAGCAGGGGTTCGATCTATGAGCAGTTCTTC.

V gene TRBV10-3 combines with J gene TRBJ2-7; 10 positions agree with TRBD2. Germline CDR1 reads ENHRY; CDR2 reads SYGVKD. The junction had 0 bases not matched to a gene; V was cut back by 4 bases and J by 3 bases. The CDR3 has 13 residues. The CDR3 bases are TGTGCCATCAGTGGGACTAGCGGCTACGAGCAGTACTTC. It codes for CAISGTSGYEQYF.

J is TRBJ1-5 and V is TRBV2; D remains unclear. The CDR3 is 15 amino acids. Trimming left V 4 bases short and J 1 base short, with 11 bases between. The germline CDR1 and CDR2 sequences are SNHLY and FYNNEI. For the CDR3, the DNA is TGTGCCAGCAGTGTTGGGCGTATCAGCAATCAGCCCCAGCATTTT. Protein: CASSVGRISNQPQHF.

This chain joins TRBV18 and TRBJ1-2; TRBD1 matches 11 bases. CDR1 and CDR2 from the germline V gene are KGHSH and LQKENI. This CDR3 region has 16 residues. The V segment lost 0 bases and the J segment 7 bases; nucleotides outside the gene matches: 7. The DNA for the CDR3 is TGTGCCAGCTCACCACCCGGGACAGGGGGTCTCGGTGGCTACACCTTC. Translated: CASSPPGTGGLGGYTF.

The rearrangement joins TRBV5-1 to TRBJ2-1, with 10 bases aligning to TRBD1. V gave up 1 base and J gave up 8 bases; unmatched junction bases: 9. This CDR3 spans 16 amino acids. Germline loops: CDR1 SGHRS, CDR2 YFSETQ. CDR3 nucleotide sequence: TGCGCCAGCAGCTTGTTGGGACAGGGGTTTATAGATGAGCAGTTCTTC. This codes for CASSLLGQGFIDEQFF.

CDR3 region: CSVEPKGDRERPGYTF. Here the CDR3 DNA reads TGCAGCGTTGAACCGAAGGGGGACAGGGAAAGGCCTGGCTACACCTTC. The chain couples TRBV29-1 to TRBJ1-2; 9 bases are a match to TRBD1. CDR3 length: 16 residues. Germline V lookup: CDR1 SQVTM, CDR2 ANQGSEA. J was trimmed by 7 bases and V by 2 bases; bases with no gene match: 14.

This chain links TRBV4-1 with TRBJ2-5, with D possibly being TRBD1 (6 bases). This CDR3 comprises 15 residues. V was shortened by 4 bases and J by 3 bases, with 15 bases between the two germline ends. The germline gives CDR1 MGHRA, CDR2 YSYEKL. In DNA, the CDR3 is TGCGCCAGCAGCCCTTATCCGGGACAAAAAGAGACCCAGTACTTC. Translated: CASSPYPGQKETQYF.

The chain's CDR3 is CASSSYRDFSYEQYF. For the CDR3, the DNA is TGTGCCAGCAGTAGCTACCGGGACTTCTCCTACGAGCAGTACTTC. The chain has TRBV6-6 and TRBJ2-7; D possibly corresponds to TRBD2 (6 bases). CDR1 is MNHNY and CDR2 is SVGAGI in the germline V gene (reference sequence). Trimming took off 5 bases at V and 0 bases at J, with 14 bases between the two ends. CDR3 length equals 15 residues.

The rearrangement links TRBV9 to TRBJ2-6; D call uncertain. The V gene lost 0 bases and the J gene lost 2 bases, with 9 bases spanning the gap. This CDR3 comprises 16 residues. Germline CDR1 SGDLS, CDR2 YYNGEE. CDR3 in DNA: TGTGCCAGCAGCGTAGGGGCCGACCCTGGGGCCAACGTCCTGACTTTC. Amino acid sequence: CASSVGADPGANVLTF.

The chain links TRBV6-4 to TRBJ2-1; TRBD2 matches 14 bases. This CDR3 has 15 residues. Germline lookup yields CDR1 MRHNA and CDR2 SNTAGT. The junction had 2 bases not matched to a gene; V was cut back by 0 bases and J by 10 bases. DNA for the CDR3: TGTGCCAGCAGTGACTCCGGGACTAGCGGGGGAGAGCAGTTCTTC. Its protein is CASSDSGTSGGEQFF.

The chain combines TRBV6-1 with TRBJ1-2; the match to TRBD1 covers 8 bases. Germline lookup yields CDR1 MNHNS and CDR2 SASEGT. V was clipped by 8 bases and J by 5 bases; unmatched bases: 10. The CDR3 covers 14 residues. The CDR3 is CASRAGGSDYGYTF. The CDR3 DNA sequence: TGTGCCAGCCGAGCAGGGGGCTCGGATTATGGCTACACCTTC.

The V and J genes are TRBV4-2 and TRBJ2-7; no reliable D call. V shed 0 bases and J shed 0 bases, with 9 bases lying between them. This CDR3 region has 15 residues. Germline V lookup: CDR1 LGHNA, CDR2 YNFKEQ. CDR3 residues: CASSQEGGSSYEQYF. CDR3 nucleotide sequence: TGTGCCAGCAGCCAAGAAGGCGGTAGCTCCTACGAGCAGTACTTC.

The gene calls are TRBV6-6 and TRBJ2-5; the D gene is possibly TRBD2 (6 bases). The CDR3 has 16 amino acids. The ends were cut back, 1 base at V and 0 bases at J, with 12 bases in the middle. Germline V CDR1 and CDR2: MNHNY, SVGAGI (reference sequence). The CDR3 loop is CASSYFLGGYQETQYF. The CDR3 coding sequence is TGTGCCAGCAGTTACTTTCTAGGAGGGTACCAAGAGACCCAGTACTTC.

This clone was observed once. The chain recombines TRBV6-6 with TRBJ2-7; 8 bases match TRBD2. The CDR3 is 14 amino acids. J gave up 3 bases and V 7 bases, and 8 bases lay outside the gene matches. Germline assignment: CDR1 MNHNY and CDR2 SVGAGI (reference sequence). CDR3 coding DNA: TGTGCCAGCACCGGGGGCGGGAGGATCTACGAGCAGTACTTC. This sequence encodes CASTGGGRIYEQYF.

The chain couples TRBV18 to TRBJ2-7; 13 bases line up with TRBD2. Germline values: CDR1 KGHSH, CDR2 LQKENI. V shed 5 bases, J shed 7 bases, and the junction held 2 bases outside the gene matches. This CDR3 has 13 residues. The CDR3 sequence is CASSMGLAGEQYF. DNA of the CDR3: TGTGCCAGCTCAATGGGACTAGCGGGGGAGCAGTACTTC. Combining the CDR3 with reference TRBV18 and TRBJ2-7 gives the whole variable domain NAGVMQNPRHLVRRRGQEARLRCSPMKGHSHVYWYRQLPEEGLKFMVYLQKENIIDESGMPKERFSAEFPKEGPSILRIQQVVRGDSAAYFCASSMGLAGEQYFGPGTRLTVT.

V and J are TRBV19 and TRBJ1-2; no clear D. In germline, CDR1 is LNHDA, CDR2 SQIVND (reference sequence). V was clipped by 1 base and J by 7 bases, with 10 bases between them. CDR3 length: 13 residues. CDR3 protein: CASSIVGPFGYTF. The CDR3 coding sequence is TGTGCCAGTAGTATAGTTGGGCCTTTTGGCTACACCTTC. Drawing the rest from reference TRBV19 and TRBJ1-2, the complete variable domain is DGGITQSPKYLFRKEGQNVTLSCEQNLNHDAMYWYRQDPGQGLRLIYYSQIVNDFQKGDIAEGYSVSREKKESFPLTVTSAQKNPTAFYLCASSIVGPFGYTFGSGTRLTVV.

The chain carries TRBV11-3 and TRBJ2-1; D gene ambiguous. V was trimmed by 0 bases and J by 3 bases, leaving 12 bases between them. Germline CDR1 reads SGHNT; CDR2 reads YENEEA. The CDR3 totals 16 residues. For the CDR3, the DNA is TGTGCCAGCAGCTTAGATTTCTCCGGGTTCTACAATGAGCAGTTCTTC. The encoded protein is CASSLDFSGFYNEQFF.

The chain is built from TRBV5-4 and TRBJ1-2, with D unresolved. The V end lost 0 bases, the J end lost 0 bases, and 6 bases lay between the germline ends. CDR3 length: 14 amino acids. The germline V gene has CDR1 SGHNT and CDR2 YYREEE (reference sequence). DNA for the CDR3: TGTGCCAGCAGCTTGGCCCCCACTAACTATGGCTACACCTTC. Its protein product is CASSLAPTNYGYTF.

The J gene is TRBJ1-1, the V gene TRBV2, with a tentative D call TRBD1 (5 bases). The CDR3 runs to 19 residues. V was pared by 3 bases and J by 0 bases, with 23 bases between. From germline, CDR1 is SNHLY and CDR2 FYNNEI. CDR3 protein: CASSDRGWRGRPMNTEAFF. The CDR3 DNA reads TGTGCCAGCAGTGATAGGGGATGGAGGGGCAGGCCTATGAACACTGAAGCTTTCTTT.

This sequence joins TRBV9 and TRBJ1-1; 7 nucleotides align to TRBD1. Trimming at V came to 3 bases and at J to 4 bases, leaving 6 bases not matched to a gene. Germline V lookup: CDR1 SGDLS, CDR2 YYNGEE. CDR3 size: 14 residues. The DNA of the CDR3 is TGTGCCAGCAGCGGAGACACAGGGGTCACTGAAGCTTTCTTT. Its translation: CASSGDTGVTEAFF.

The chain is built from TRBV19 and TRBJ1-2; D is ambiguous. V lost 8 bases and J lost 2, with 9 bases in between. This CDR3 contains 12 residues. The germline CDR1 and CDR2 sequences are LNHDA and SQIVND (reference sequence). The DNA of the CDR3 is TGTGCCAGTCTAAGACAAAACTATGGCTACACCTTC. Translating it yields CASLRQNYGYTF. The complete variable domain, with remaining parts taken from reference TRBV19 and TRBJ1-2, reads DGGITQSPKYLFRKEGQNVTLSCEQNLNHDAMYWYRQDPGQGLRLIYYSQIVNDFQKGDIAEGYSVSREKKESFPLTVTSAQKNPTAFYLCASLRQNYGYTFGSGTRLTVV.